The 22 T cell receptor beta chains presented below share a single source sample, sequenced in a study of CD8+ T cells in alopecia areata. The treatment here: oral pan-JAK inhibitor, 5-10 mg twice daily. Extraction of RNA preceded its reverse transcription into cDNA, which served as the sequencing template. Method: immunoSEQ multiplex PCR; TCRdb's copy keeps in-frame clones and lacks some. This table holds over 100,000 clones, around 53% found once. The sample was CD4+ T cells sorted from blood, taken at week 4, from a patient treated with tofacitinib. These receptors were taken from a human donor with alopecia areata.

Worth noting for this clone: This same CDR3 is encoded by further DNA sequences in the sample. This sequence joins TRBV30 and TRBJ2-1; D is perhaps TRBD2 (6 bases). This CDR3 has 11 amino acids. Germline CDR1 is GTSNPN and CDR2 is SVGIG (reference sequence). Trimming took off 2 bases at V and 7 bases at J, with 6 bases between the two ends. CDR3 DNA: TGTGCCTGGAGTCGGGGGAATGAGCAGTTCTTC. It codes for CAWSRGNEQFF.

Only a few counts were recorded for this clone. The chain carries TRBV11-2 and TRBJ1-2, with 8 bases matching TRBD1. V shed 5 bases and J 8 bases; nucleotides not matched to a gene: 4. This CDR3 contains 12 residues. Germline V gene sequence: CDR1 SGHAT, CDR2 FQNNGV. The CDR3 region is CASSGQGLGYTF. For the CDR3, the DNA is TGTGCCAGCAGCGGACAGGGTTTGGGCTACACCTTC. The variable domain in full, with the rest retrieved from reference TRBV11-2 and TRBJ1-2, is EAGVAQSPRYKIIEKRQSVAFWCNPISGHATLYWYQQILGQGPKLLIQFQNNGVVDDSQLPKDRFSAERLKGVDSTLKIQPAKLEDSAVYLCASSGQGLGYTFGSGTRLTVV.

The J gene is TRBJ1-6, the V gene TRBV7-6, with a possible D match to TRBD1 (5 bases). Germline CDR1 and CDR2: SGHVS and FNYEAQ. Trimming took off 3 bases at V and 8 bases at J, with 11 bases between the two ends. This CDR3 has 14 residues. The DNA for the CDR3 is TGTGCCAGCAGCTTGACACCACAGGATTCACCCCTCCACTTT. Its translation is CASSLTPQDSPLHF.

This clone has a handful of counts. The gene calls are TRBV7-9 and TRBJ1-4; 12 bases fit TRBD1. Unmatched junction bases numbered 5, after V lost 1 base and J lost 8 bases. The CDR3 totals 16 residues. Germline CDR1 is SEHNR and CDR2 is FQNEAQ (reference sequence). CDR3 sequence (DNA): TGTGCCAGCAGCTTAGGAATTGGGACAGGGGGCGAAAAACTGTTTTTT. It encodes CASSLGIGTGGEKLFF.

The chain is built from TRBV30 and TRBJ1-1; D gene ambiguous. V shed 1 base and J shed 5 bases, with 5 bases lying between them. Per the germline V gene, CDR1 is GTSNPN and CDR2 is SVGIG (reference sequence). This CDR3 comprises 11 residues. CDR3 loop: CAWSARTEAFF. Here the CDR3 DNA reads TGTGCCTGGAGTGCCCGAACTGAAGCTTTCTTT. Supplemented by reference TRBV30 and TRBJ1-1, the full variable domain reads SQTIHQWPATLVQPVGSPLSLECTVEGTSNPNLYWYRQAAGRGLQLLFYSVGIGQISSEVPQNLSASRPQDRQFILSSKKLLLSDSGFYLCAWSARTEAFFGQGTRLTVV.

In this sample, this clone turned up once. The chain employs TRBV30 and TRBJ1-2; D gene uncertain. V was trimmed by 4 bases and J by 7 bases, leaving 16 bases between them. Germline V CDR1 and CDR2: GTSNPN, SVGIG (reference sequence). This CDR3 has 13 amino acids. The DNA of the CDR3 is TGTGCCTGGAAGTCTGCCTCGCGAACTGGCTACACCTTC. This gives the protein CAWKSASRTGYTF.

The chain links TRBV27 to TRBJ2-7; 7 bases are shared with TRBD1. The CDR3 length is 15 residues. V shed 5 bases and J 4 bases; nucleotides not matched to a gene: 11. Germline V gene sequence: CDR1 MNHEY, CDR2 SMNVEV (reference sequence). This chain's CDR3 is CASSPTGTAKYEQYF. CDR3 bases: TGTGCCAGCAGTCCGACCGGGACAGCCAAATACGAGCAGTACTTC.

This clone showed up just a few times. The rearrangement uses TRBV10-2 and TRBJ1-5; no firm D call. V lost 3 bases and J 7 bases, leaving 13 bases between the germline ends. This CDR3 has 14 amino acids. Germline lookup yields CDR1 WSHSY and CDR2 SAAADI. CDR3 in amino acids: CASSESDGVQPQHF. For the CDR3, the DNA is TGCGCCAGCAGTGAATCAGACGGGGTGCAGCCCCAGCATTTT.

V gene TRBV5-1 combines with J gene TRBJ2-3; D unclear. Trimming shortened V by 1 base and J by 2 bases, and 5 bases separated the two germline ends. From germline, CDR1 is SGHRS and CDR2 YFSETQ. This CDR3 has 13 amino acids. CDR3 DNA: TGCGCCAGCAGCTTGCAGAACACAGATACGCAGTATTTT. Protein sequence: CASSLQNTDTQYF.

The sample holds a few counts of this clone. V usage is TRBV29-1 and J usage is TRBJ2-5, with D uncertain. This CDR3 has 12 residues. The germline gives CDR1 SQVTM, CDR2 ANQGSEA. V was cut by 1 base and J by 1 base, with 4 bases left in between. CDR3 in amino acids: CSVEAFQETQYF. The DNA for the CDR3 is TGCAGCGTTGAAGCTTTCCAAGAGACCCAGTACTTC.

This chain uses TRBV11-1 with TRBJ2-1; a weak D match, TRBD1 (7 bases). This CDR3 region has 16 residues. The V end lost 6 bases, the J end lost 3 bases, and 18 bases lay between the germline ends. CDR1 SGHAT and CDR2 FQDESV come from the germline V gene (reference sequence). CDR3 sequence reads: CASSFRAGQLYNEQFF. The CDR3 nucleotides read TGTGCCAGCAGTTTTCGCGCGGGACAGCTCTACAATGAGCAGTTCTTC.

This clone was observed a handful of times. The CDR3 coding sequence is TGTGCCAGCAGCATTGACAGACTCTACGAGCAGTACTTC. Encoded protein: CASSIDRLYEQYF. This sequence joins TRBV6-1 and TRBJ2-7, with D tentatively TRBD1 (5 bases). The CDR3 is 13 amino acids. The germline V and J ends were trimmed by 6 bases and 3 bases, with 12 bases remaining between them. Germline CDR1 is MNHNS and CDR2 is SASEGT.

This clone was observed a single time. The chain combines TRBV30 with TRBJ1-1; 7 bases are shared with TRBD1. This CDR3 is 13 amino acids long. The germline V gene has CDR1 GTSNPN and CDR2 SVGIG (reference sequence). J lost 4 bases, V lost 7 bases, and 9 bases had no gene match. The CDR3 spells CASTGNRSTEAFF. CDR3 DNA: TGTGCCTCGACAGGGAATCGGTCCACTGAAGCTTTCTTT.

For the CDR3, the DNA is TGTGCCACCAGCAGAGATAATCGTCCCGGGACAGGGAACTATGGCTACACCTTC. It translates to CATSRDNRPGTGNYGYTF. The chain carries TRBV15 and TRBJ1-2, with 9 bases that match TRBD1. The CDR3 runs to 18 residues. V lost 0 bases to trimming and J lost 2 bases; unmatched junction nucleotides: 10. In germline, CDR1 is LNHNV, CDR2 YYDKDF (reference sequence).

This sequence joins TRBV29-1 and TRBJ2-7; D is unclear. Germline V gives CDR1 SQVTM, CDR2 ANQGSEA. The CDR3 totals 14 residues. The V end was cut by 6 bases, the J end by 0 bases, with 15 bases between. The DNA of the CDR3 is TGCAGCGTAGAGTCTCCTGGGCTCTCCTACGAGCAGTACTTC. This translates into CSVESPGLSYEQYF.

The chain uses TRBV2 and TRBJ1-2; 7 nucleotides align to TRBD1. Germline V gene data show CDR1 as SNHLY and CDR2 as FYNNEI. With V trimmed by 4 bases and J by 8 bases, 7 bases remained unmatched. CDR3 size: 13 residues. In DNA, the CDR3 is TGTGCCAGCAGTGGAGACAGGGAGGTCGGCTACACCTTC. Translated, it gives CASSGDREVGYTF. The entire variable domain, with the rest obtained from reference TRBV2 and TRBJ1-2, is as follows: EPEVTQTPSHQVTQMGQEVILRCVPISNHLYFYWYRQILGQKVEFLVSFYNNEISEKSEIFDDQFSVERPDGSNFTLKIRSTKLEDSAMYFCASSGDREVGYTFGSGTRLTVV.

The chain is built from TRBV11-2 and TRBJ1-1; unclear D gene. The CDR3 spans 15 residues. CDR1 and CDR2 from the germline V gene are SGHAT and FQNNGV. V was trimmed by 5 bases and J by 2 bases, leaving 15 bases between them. CDR3 bases: TGTGCCAGCAGCCGGAGTAGGGTAGCCAACACTGAAGCTTTCTTT. Encoded protein: CASSRSRVANTEAFF.

The chain links TRBV5-1 to TRBJ2-6, with a possible D match to TRBD2 (5 bases). Trimming stripped 9 bases from V and 0 bases from J, with 10 bases between. The CDR3 is 14 residues long. The germline V gene encodes CDR1 SGHRS and CDR2 YFSETQ. The CDR3 nucleotides read TGCGCCACCAGTGAGGGCTCTGGGGCCAACGTCCTGACTTTC. It specifies CATSEGSGANVLTF. Supplemented by reference TRBV5-1 and TRBJ2-6, the full variable domain reads KAGVTQTPRYLIKTRGQQVTLSCSPISGHRSVSWYQQTPGQGLQFLFEYFSETQRNKGNFPGRFSGRQFSNSRSEMNVSTLELGDSALYLCATSEGSGANVLTFGAGSRLTVL.

This chain connects TRBV10-3 to TRBJ2-7; D is unresolved. The germline gives CDR1 ENHRY, CDR2 SYGVKD. V dropped 2 bases and J dropped 3 bases, with 8 bases sitting between them. The CDR3 loop spans 13 amino acids. The CDR3 here is CAISERPDYEQYF. The CDR3 bases are TGTGCCATCAGTGAGAGGCCCGACTACGAGCAGTACTTC.

This clone occurred many times. The genes are TRBV15 and TRBJ2-2; 9 nucleotides match TRBD2. CDR1 and CDR2 (germline): LNHNV, YYDKDF (reference sequence). The V and J ends lost 9 bases and 8 bases, in that order; junction bases with no gene match: 16. The length of the CDR3 is 16 residues. CDR3 residues: CATSPGTSPNEGELFF. In DNA form, the CDR3 reads TGTGCCACGAGCCCCGGGACTAGCCCGAATGAGGGGGAGCTGTTTTTT.

This sequence joins TRBV4-1 and TRBJ2-1; 7 nucleotides agree with TRBD2. J lost 8 bases, V lost 7 bases, and 14 bases had no gene match. The germline CDR1 and CDR2 sequences are MGHRA and YSYEKL. The CDR3 contains 15 residues. CDR3 nucleotides: TGCGCCAGCACCCGAAGCGGGAAGGTTGTCGATGAGCAGTTCTTC. This gives the protein CASTRSGKVVDEQFF.

This clone has only a few counts. This sequence joins TRBV15 and TRBJ2-2; unclear D gene. Germline CDR1 is LNHNV and CDR2 is YYDKDF (reference sequence). Deletions cut 0 bases from V and 0 bases from J, with 5 bases between. The CDR3 loop spans 15 amino acids. DNA of the CDR3: TGTGCCACCAGCAGAGACTTTACGAACACCGGGGAGCTGTTTTTT. Its translation is CATSRDFTNTGELFF.